The clone carrying this T cell receptor (beta chain) was seen a handful of times. The source of the sample is a study of blood T cell repertoires in COVID-19. Study-wide background: The United States, Italy and Spain provided the acute and convalescent COVID-19 samples. T cells, B-cell-depleted T cells, or PBMCs supplied cDNA or gDNA.

In the original processing: How many nucleated cells were present was estimated from reference gene primer amplification. The data were produced by immunoSEQ multiplex PCR, yet TCRdb's version contains in-frame clones alone and is incomplete. The DNA gave D and trimming, while V, J and clone size come from that table. The sample holds approximately 210,000 clones; about 90% are singletons and the top ten take over 1.5%. This clonotype was sampled from a man aged 40-55 years with active or convalescent COVID-19. Sequencing was done on a sample of peripheral blood.

CDR3 nucleotide sequence: TGCGCCAGCGCTAAGGACTCCTATGGCTACACCTTC. It is translated as CASAKDSYGYTF. The genes are TRBV10-2 and TRBJ1-2; no reliable D call. Germline CDR1 is WSHSY and CDR2 is SAAADI. The V gene lost 8 bases and the J gene lost 4 bases, with 11 bases spanning the gap. This CDR3 has 12 amino acids.